Listed below are T cell receptor beta chains from one sample, sequenced in a study of blood T cell repertoires in COVID-19. The protocol was immunoSEQ multiplex PCR, while the TCRdb copy is restricted to in-frame clones and leaves out a portion. Of about 320,000 clones detected, more than 90% appear once; the ten largest clones hold around 2.5%. Sequenced material: PBMCs or T cells enriched from blood (not recorded which). The origin of the receptors is a man in his sixties who had recovered from COVID-19. Each CDR3 is given with its conserved first and last residue. The D gene is left open where the match is weak. Expanded clones are given a class, and other clones once, few, many or no size at all.

clone size,V gene,D gene,J gene,CDR3 DNA,CDR3 protein
NA,TRBV7-9,NA,TRBJ1-6,TGTGCCAGCAGCTTGGACGGTCAGCGGTCACCCCTCCACTTT,CASSLDGQRSPLHF
NA,TRBV30,NA,TRBJ1-3,TGTGCCTGGAGCGGGGGGCTAGGGGGAAACACCATATATTTT,CAWSGGLGGNTIYF
NA,TRBV11-2,TRBD2,TRBJ2-7,TGTGCCAGCAGCTTGGGACTAGCGGAATACGAGCAGTACTTC,CASSLGLAEYEQYF
NA,TRBV18,TRBD2,TRBJ2-5,TGTGCCAGCTCACCATACACTAGCGGGAAAGAGACCCAGTACTTC,CASSPYTSGKETQYF
NA,TRBV6-1,TRBD1,TRBJ1-2,TGTGCCAGCAGTGATATCCCACAGGGGAACTATGGCTACACCTTC,CASSDIPQGNYGYTF
few,TRBV5-1,TRBD1,TRBJ2-5,TGCGCCAGCAGCTTGGTGGGGACAGAAGAGACCCAGTACTTC,CASSLVGTEETQYF
NA,TRBV6-2/TRBV6-3,NA,TRBJ2-7,TGTGCCAGCAGTTACGCAGGGCGCTTCTACGAGCAGTACTTC,CASSYAGRFYEQYF
NA,TRBV19,TRBD2,TRBJ2-2,TGTGCCAGTTCGGGGAGGGGAGGAGACACCGGGGAGCTGTTTTTT,CASSGRGGDTGELFF
NA,TRBV2,NA,TRBJ1-6,TGTGCCAGCAGTACCAGGCCGGATTCACCCCTCCACTTT,CASSTRPDSPLHF
NA,TRBV9,TRBD1,TRBJ1-6,TGTGCCAGCAGCGTAGAAATGAGACAGGGATCTGCACCCCTCCACTTT,CASSVEMRQGSAPLHF
few,TRBV4-2,NA,TRBJ2-1,TGTGCCAGCAGCCAAGCGGTGGAGGAGCAGTTCTTC,CASSQAVEEQFF
NA,TRBV18,NA,TRBJ1-1,TGTGCCAGCTCACCTCAAGTACAGCCCGACACTGAAGCTTTCTTT,CASSPQVQPDTEAFF
NA,TRBV6-5,NA,TRBJ1-2,TGTGCCAGCAGTTATTCCGACAGGAACTATGGCTACACCTTC,CASSYSDRNYGYTF
many,TRBV18,TRBD2,TRBJ2-1,TGTGCCAGCTCACGAGCGGGGGGCCTCGACAATGAGCAGTTCTTC,CASSRAGGLDNEQFF
NA,TRBV29-1,TRBD1,TRBJ2-1,TGCAGCTGCCGAGGGACAGGGGTCTACAATGAGCAGTTCTTC,CSCRGTGVYNEQFF
NA,TRBV5-1,NA,TRBJ2-6,TGCGCCAGCAGCCCCCAGGTTACCTCTGGGGCCAACGTCCTGACTTTC,CASSPQVTSGANVLTF
NA,TRBV6-4,NA,TRBJ1-1,TGTGCCAGCAGCGTCGACAGGAACACTGAAGCTTTCTTT,CASSVDRNTEAFF
NA,TRBV29-1,NA,TRBJ1-2,TGCAGCGTTGAAACGGGTACGGATGTTGGCTACACCTTC,CSVETGTDVGYTF
NA,TRBV25-1,NA,TRBJ1-6,TGTGCCAGCGGGGGACTGACTAATTCACCCCTCCACTTT,CASGGLTNSPLHF
NA,TRBV10-3,TRBD1,TRBJ1-1,TGTGCCATCAGTGAGGATTACTCCGGACAGGGTTACACTGAAGCTTTCTTT,CAISEDYSGQGYTEAFF
NA,TRBV11-2,NA,TRBJ2-7,TGTGCCAGCAGCTTAGATCCAGGGACACCCTTCGAGCAGTACTTC,CASSLDPGTPFEQYF
NA,TRBV7-9,TRBD1,TRBJ2-1,TGTGCCAGCAGCAAAACTCCGGGACAGGGCTTACATGGTGAGCAGTTCTTC,CASSKTPGQGLHGEQFF
NA,TRBV30,TRBD2,TRBJ2-5,TGTGCCTGGAGAAACCTCGGGACTAGCGGGAGTGAGACCCAGTACTTC,CAWRNLGTSGSETQYF
NA,TRBV6-4,NA,TRBJ2-1,TGTGCCAGCAGTGCAAACAATGAGCAGTTCTTC,CASSANNEQFF
once,TRBV4-3,TRBD1,TRBJ1-6,TGCGCCAGCACTAAAAACCCGACAGGGGGTAATTCACCCCTCCACTTT,CASTKNPTGGNSPLHF
NA,TRBV5-8,NA,TRBJ1-6,TGTGCCAGCAGCTTGGCGCAGGGCCATTCACCCCTCCACTTT,CASSLAQGHSPLHF
NA,TRBV7-6,NA,TRBJ2-5,TGTGCCAGCAGTTCCCGACGGGGGGAGACCCAGTACTTC,CASSSRRGETQYF
NA,TRBV6-5,NA,TRBJ2-1,TGTGCCAGCAGTCGGGAGTCGTCCTACAATGAGCAGTTCTTC,CASSRESSYNEQFF
NA,TRBV5-1,NA,TRBJ2-5,TGCGCCAGCAGCTTGGCCAAAGAGACCCAGTACTTC,CASSLAKETQYF
once,TRBV19,NA,TRBJ2-1,TGTGCCAGTGGATTAACAGGAGCCTGGGATGAGCAGTTCTTC,CASGLTGAWDEQFF
NA,TRBV5-6,NA,TRBJ2-7,TGTGCCAGCAGCCGCGGGACAGCCGTGTTGTTGCAGTACTTC,CASSRGTAVLLQYF
NA,TRBV7-2,TRBD1,TRBJ2-7,TGTGCCAGCAGCACCTGGGACAGGGGGGGAGAGCAGTACTTC,CASSTWDRGGEQYF
NA,TRBV4-3,NA,TRBJ2-7,TGCGCCAGCAGCCTTGTGGGGGCGGCGCCTGGCGAGCAGTACTTC,CASSLVGAAPGEQYF
NA,TRBV5-6,NA,TRBJ1-1,TGTGCCAGCAGCTCGGGACAACCGAACACTGAAGCTTTCTTT,CASSSGQPNTEAFF
NA,TRBV9,NA,TRBJ2-5,TGTGCCAGCAGCGCCACCTGGACAGACCTTCAAGAGACCCAGTACTTC,CASSATWTDLQETQYF
NA,TRBV20-1,NA,TRBJ1-1,TGCAGTGCTAGGTATACTGAAGCTTTCTTT,CSARYTEAFF
NA,TRBV4-2,NA,TRBJ2-7,TGTGCCAGCAGCCAAGAGGCTTCGGGAGAGCAGTACTTC,CASSQEASGEQYF
NA,TRBV11-2,TRBD1,TRBJ1-1,TGTGCCAGCAGCCTCGACAGGGGGAATGAAGCTTTCTTT,CASSLDRGNEAFF
once,TRBV7-2,TRBD2,TRBJ2-3,TGTGCCAGCAGCTCACTACCGACTAGCGGGGGCACAGATACGCAGTATTTT,CASSSLPTSGGTDTQYF
once,TRBV5-1,TRBD2,TRBJ2-3,TGCGCCAGCAGCAACCGACTAGCGGACGTCACAGATACGCAGTATTTT,CASSNRLADVTDTQYF
NA,TRBV5-4,NA,TRBJ1-4,TGTGCCAGCAGCTTGAGGGGGGGGACTAATGAAAAACTGTTTTTT,CASSLRGGTNEKLFF